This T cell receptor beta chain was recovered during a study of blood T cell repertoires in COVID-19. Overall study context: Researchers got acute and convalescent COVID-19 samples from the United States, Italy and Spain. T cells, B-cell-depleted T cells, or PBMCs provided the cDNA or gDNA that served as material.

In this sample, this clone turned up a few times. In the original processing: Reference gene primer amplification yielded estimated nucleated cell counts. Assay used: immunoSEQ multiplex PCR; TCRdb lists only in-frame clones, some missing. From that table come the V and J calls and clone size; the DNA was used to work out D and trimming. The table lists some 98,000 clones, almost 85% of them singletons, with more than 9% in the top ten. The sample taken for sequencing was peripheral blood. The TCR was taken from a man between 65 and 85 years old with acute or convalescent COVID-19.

The CDR3: CSASPQPNTEAFF. The CDR3 nucleotides are TGCAGTGCTAGTCCACAACCCAACACTGAAGCTTTCTTT. The chain joins TRBV20-1 to TRBJ1-1, with D unclear. The V end lost 3 bases, the J end lost 2 bases, and 10 bases lay between the germline ends. The length of the CDR3 is 13 residues. Germline V gene sequence: CDR1 DFQATT, CDR2 SNEGSKA (reference sequence).